This TCR beta chain was recovered during a study of blood T cells in healthy people across ages. Study-wide points: Strong correlation was found linking TCR beta diversity to naive T cell percentage. Donor CMV status, an unknown factor, possibly confounded changes in expanded clonotypes. More naive CD4+ cells and higher diversity were found in long-lived than in aged donors.

Germline CDR1 is SGHVS and CDR2 is FQNEAQ. The CDR3 is made up of 17 amino acids. V shed 5 bases and J 0 bases; nucleotides not matched to a gene: 10. Donation came from healthy Caucasian individuals in Russia who were aged 6 to 90. Regarding this clonotype: Antigen: not known.

A sample-barcoded 5' primer and a J-beta primer mix were used in a second PCR of about 7 to 12 cycles. One entry per CDR3 protein, called by TCRdb with MiXCR from the 5' RACE reads. The sample has 800,000 or so distinct CDR3 sequences; 46% are singletons. The chain has TRBV7-8 and TRBJ2-3; 8 nucleotides align to TRBD2. The sequenced material came from blood. This clonotype was sampled from a man older than 75 in good health. CDR3 protein: CASSVNRGLGSTDTQYF. The CDR3 DNA reads as TGTGCCAGCAGCGTAAATCGGGGACTAGGGAGCACAGATACGCAGTATTTT. The whole variable domain, filled in from reference TRBV7-8 and TRBJ2-3, reads GAGVSQSPRYKVAKRGQDVALRCDPISGHVSLFWYQQALGQGPEFLTYFQNEAQLDKSGLPSDRFFAERPEGSVSTLKIQRTQQEDSAVYLCASSVNRGLGSTDTQYFGPGTRLTVL.